This TCR beta chain was captured in a study of regulatory T cells in long-lasting Graves disease (dated by TCRdb to about 2021). With respect to the entire study: Persistent Graves' disease was defined as persistently positive TSH receptor autoantibodies together with antithyroid drug treatment for over 5 years. A total of around 33 samples were covered by TCR sequencing, comprising approximately 13 persistent and around 20 newly diagnosed Graves' disease patients. On average, persistent Graves' disease patients in the clinical cohort had been on antithyroid drugs for approximately 10 years. Peripheral blood TCR sequencing and RNA sequencing compared persistent Graves' disease patients with newly diagnosed Graves' disease patients. The study was conducted in China and was registered as a clinical trial. Here is what the overall study found, with its caveats: Persistent disease showed preferential use of TRBV28, TRBJ1-2 and TRBJ2-5, whereas newly diagnosed disease favored TRBV20-1 and TRBJ2-1. As a limitation, the authors acknowledged that the small sample size may reduce accuracy. Peripheral blood alone was examined, since thyroid tissue, which constituted the primary lesion, could not be accessed. Sequencing and analysis were limited to the TCR beta chain. Persistent Graves' disease patients showed lower TCR Shannon entropy and fewer highly expanded clones than newly diagnosed patients, suggesting clonal expansion. More public clonotypes were shared among persistent patients (under 3,000) than among newly diagnosed patients (966).

Library generation was performed with multiplex PCR. The listed sequencing device is Illumina HiSeq 4000. iRepertoire HTBI primers and Arm-PCR amplification of CDR3 regions were used to construct TCR beta libraries. Gel purification was performed on PCR products prior to sequencing. The original pipeline was this. Gene usage analysis of CDR3 amino acid clonotypes used the approximately 62 TRBV and 14 to 15 TRBJ segments found across samples. COPE and FqMerger were used to merge filtered high-quality paired reads into contigs. BLAST was used to align contigs to IMGT TRBV, TRBD and TRBJ reference genes, and CDR3 was defined according to IMGT. Any clonotype with a frequency above 0.1% was counted as a highly expanded clone. Shannon entropy served as the measure of repertoire diversity, while the Gini coefficient captured V-J evenness. A clonotype found in more than one individual was treated as public. TCRdb reworked the public reads: Q25 trimming with fastp, MiXCR clone assembly, productive beta chains retained. Rows are combined by CDR3 protein, so each entry shows the most common genes and DNA. TCRdb's processing, not the study's, gives the V and J calls here. The sample profile shows approximately 350,000 distinct CDR3 sequences; around 23% of them were found once. In total, the top ten clones hold 25% to 35% of the sample.

The meaning of the sample's time point label: persistent/refractory GD, antithyroid drugs over 5 years with positive TRAb. For both TCR sequencing and RNA sequencing, RNA was extracted from PBMCs using TRIzol. The diagnosis of Graves' disease was made according to American Thyroid Association guidelines. Recruitment of patients was carried out at an endocrinology department in Xi'an, China. Each patient gave around 9.2 milliliters of peripheral blood, collected in an EDTA anticoagulant tube. Ficoll Paque Plus density gradient separation was used to isolate PBMCs, and no further T cell sorting was performed. RNA quality was checked with an Agilent 2100 Bioanalyzer and agarose gel, and concentration with a NanoDrop 2000. This clonotype was detected ten times or more. The antigen it recognizes is unknown. No base-level quality is on record; no much larger clone is a single base apart. Measured from the cysteine to the phenylalanine, the CDR3 is 15 residues long. Only the CDR3 portion is preserved as DNA: 45 bases, with reading frame beginning at the first base. The CDR1 and CDR2 encoded by the germline V gene are MDHEN and SYDVKM. The junction shows trimming of 8 bases on V and 8 bases on J, plus 22 bases between the germline ends.

This sequence uses TRBV28 and TRBJ1-5; TRBD1 might be the D gene, on 6 matching bases. The material sequenced was peripheral blood mononuclear cells (PBMCs), taken when the disease was refractory, from a patient treated with antithyroid drugs. The sequence derives from a woman between 40 and 55 years old with Graves disease. Donor details come from another sample of the same person, matched by shared clones. The nucleotide sequence is given as TGTGCCAGCCGCACCGAAACAGGGATAGTTAAGCCCCAGCATTTT. Its protein is CASRTETGIVKPQHF.